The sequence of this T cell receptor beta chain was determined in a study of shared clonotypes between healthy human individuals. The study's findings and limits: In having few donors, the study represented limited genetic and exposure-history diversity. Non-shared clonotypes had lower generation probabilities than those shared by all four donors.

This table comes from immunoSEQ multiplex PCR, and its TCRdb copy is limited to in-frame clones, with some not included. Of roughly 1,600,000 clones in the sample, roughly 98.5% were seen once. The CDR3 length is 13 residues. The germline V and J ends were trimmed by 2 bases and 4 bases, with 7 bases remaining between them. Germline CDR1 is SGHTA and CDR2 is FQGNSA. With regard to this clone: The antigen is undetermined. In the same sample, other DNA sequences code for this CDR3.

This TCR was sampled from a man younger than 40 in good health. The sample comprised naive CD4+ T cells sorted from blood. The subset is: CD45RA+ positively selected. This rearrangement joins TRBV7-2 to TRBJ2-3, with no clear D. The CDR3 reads CASSLNRADTQYF. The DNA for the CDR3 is TGTGCCAGCAGCTTAAATAGGGCAGATACGCAGTATTTT.